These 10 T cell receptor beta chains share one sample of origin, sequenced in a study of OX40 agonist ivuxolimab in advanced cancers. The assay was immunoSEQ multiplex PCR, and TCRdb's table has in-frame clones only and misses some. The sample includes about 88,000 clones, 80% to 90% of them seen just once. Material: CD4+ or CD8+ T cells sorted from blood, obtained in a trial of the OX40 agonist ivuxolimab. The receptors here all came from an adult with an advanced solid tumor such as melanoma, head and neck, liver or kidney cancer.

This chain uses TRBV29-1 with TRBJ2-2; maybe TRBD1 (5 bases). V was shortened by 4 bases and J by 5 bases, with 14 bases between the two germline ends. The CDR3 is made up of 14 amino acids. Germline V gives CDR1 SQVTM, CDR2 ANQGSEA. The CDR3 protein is CSVGWQKGTGELFF. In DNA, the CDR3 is TGCAGCGTTGGATGGCAGAAGGGGACCGGGGAGCTGTTTTTT.

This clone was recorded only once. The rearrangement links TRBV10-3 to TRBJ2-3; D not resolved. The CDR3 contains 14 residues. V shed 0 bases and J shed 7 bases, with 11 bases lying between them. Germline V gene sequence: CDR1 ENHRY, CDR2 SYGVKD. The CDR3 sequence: CAISESEQHYTQYF. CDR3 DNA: TGTGCCATCAGTGAGTCAGAACAGCACTATACGCAGTATTTT.

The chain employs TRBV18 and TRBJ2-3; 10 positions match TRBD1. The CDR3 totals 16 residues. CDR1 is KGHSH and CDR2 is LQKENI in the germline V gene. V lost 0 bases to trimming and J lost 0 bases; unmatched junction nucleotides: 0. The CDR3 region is CASSPPTGGSTDTQYF. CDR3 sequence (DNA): TGTGCCAGCTCACCACCGACAGGGGGCAGCACAGATACGCAGTATTTT.

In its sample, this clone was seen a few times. The chain's CDR3 is CASSPQIGRAGETQYF. In DNA, the CDR3 is TGCGCCAGCAGTCCTCAAATTGGGAGGGCGGGGGAGACCCAGTACTTC. V usage is TRBV4-1 and J usage is TRBJ2-5, with TRBD2 matching over 7 bases. CDR3 length: 16 amino acids. V was pared by 6 bases and J by 5 bases, with 15 bases of the junction left unmatched. The germline V gene encodes CDR1 MGHRA and CDR2 YSYEKL.

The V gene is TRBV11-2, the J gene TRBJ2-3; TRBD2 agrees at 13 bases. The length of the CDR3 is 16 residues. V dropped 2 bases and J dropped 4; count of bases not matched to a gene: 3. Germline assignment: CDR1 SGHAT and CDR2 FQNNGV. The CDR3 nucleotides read TGTGCCAGCAGCTTAAGACTAGCGGGGGGCTCAGATACGCAGTATTTT. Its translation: CASSLRLAGGSDTQYF.

Written as DNA, the CDR3 is TGTGCCAGCAGTTCCCACGGACAGCCATACGAGCAGTACTTC. Translated, it gives CASSSHGQPYEQYF. This chain links TRBV11-2 with TRBJ2-7; tentative D call: TRBD1 (6 bases). CDR1 SGHAT and CDR2 FQNNGV come from the germline V gene. The CDR3 length is 14 residues. V lost 6 bases to trimming and J lost 4 bases, with 16 bases between them.

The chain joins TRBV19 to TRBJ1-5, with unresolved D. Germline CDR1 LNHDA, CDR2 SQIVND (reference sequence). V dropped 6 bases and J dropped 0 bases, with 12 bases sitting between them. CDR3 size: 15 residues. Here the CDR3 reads CASRGAAYSNQPQHF. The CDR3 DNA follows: TGTGCCAGTAGAGGCGCAGCTTATAGCAATCAGCCCCAGCATTTT.

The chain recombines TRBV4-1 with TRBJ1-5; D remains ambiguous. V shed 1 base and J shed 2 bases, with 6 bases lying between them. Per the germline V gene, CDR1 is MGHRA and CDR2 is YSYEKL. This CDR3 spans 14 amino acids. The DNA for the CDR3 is TGCGCCAGCAGCCAAGGAAAAGGCAATCAGCCCCAGCATTTT. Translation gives CASSQGKGNQPQHF.

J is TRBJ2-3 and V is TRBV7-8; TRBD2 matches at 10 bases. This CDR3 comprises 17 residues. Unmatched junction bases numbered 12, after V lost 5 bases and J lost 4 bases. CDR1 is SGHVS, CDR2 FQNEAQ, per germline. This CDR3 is CASSLPLAGVLADTQYF. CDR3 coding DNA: TGTGCCAGCAGCCTCCCGCTAGCGGGAGTGTTGGCAGATACGCAGTATTTT.

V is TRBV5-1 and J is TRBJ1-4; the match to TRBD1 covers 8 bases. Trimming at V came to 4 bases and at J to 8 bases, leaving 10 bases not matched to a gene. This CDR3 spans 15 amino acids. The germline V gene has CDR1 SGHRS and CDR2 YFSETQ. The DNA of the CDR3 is TGCGCCAGCAGCGGACCCGGGACAGGAGGGGAAAAACTGTTTTTT. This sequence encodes CASSGPGTGGEKLFF.